Detailed here is one T cell receptor beta chain. The antigen remains undetermined. Each TCR beta cDNA library carried unique molecular identifiers. Each sample of roughly 0.9 to 11 million input T cells yielded 500,000 or so cDNA molecules, so each molecule approximated one T cell. TCRdb recomputed calls from the PCR reads with MiXCR, one row per CDR3 protein. The repertoire consists of roughly 400,000 distinct CDR3 sequences, with 39% occurring once and the leading ten covering 6.5% to 8%. Germline V gene sequence: CDR1 DFQATT, CDR2 SNEGSKA (reference sequence). Trimming removed 5 bases at V and 6 bases at J, with 19 bases between. The CDR3 spans 14 residues. This entry belongs to a study of post-analysis software for immune sequencing data. Study conclusions and caveats: Controls showed lower frequencies than patients for roughly five TRBV segments, and TRBV5-6, TRBV5-1 and TRBV20-1 were among these.

V and J are TRBV20-1 and TRBJ1-1; the D gene is possibly TRBD1 (6 bases). The TCR comes from a girl aged 2 to 10 with multiple sclerosis. Material: blood. The CDR3 region is CSAEAAQGFAEAFF. In DNA, the CDR3 is TGCAGTGCTGAGGCCGCACAGGGTTTTGCTGAAGCTTTCTTT.